The 29 T cell receptor beta chains reported below all come from one sample, sequenced in a study of T cells after yellow fever vaccination. TCRdb itself ran the 5' RACE reads through MiXCR, one entry per CDR3 protein. The table shows about 630,000 distinct CDR3 sequences, with 10% to 15% occurring only once. Source: PBMCs, taken on the day of the yellow fever booster vaccination. The receptors were sampled from a man aged 25 to 45 who received the YFV17D yellow fever vaccine.

This clonotype has at least ten counts. The V gene is TRBV19, the J gene TRBJ1-1, with TRBD1 matching 8 bases. V was pared by 0 bases and J by 7 bases, with 10 bases of the junction left unmatched. The germline V gene has CDR1 LNHDA and CDR2 SQIVND (reference sequence). The CDR3 has 16 residues. CDR3 residues: CASSIDPTGADLEAFF. As DNA, the CDR3 is TGTGCCAGTAGTATAGACCCGACAGGGGCGGATCTTGAAGCTTTCTTT.

Regarding this clonotype: Sequence at one end of the junction differs from germline and may be a read error. The V gene is TRBV12-3 or TRBV12-4, the J gene TRBJ2-7, with 11 bases aligning to TRBD2. The CDR3 has 18 amino acids. The CDR3 here is CACSFTPPATSGAYEQYF. DNA of the CDR3: TGTGCCTGCAGTTTTACCCCTCCCGCGACTAGCGGGGCCTACGAGCAGTACTTC.

The chain is built from TRBV18 and TRBJ1-5; D gene ambiguous. V lost 3 bases and J 0 bases, leaving 9 bases between the germline ends. Per the germline V gene, CDR1 is KGHSH and CDR2 is LQKENI. The CDR3 length is 15 residues. DNA of the CDR3: TGTGCCAGCTCACCTAAAAGGGATAGCAATCAGCCCCAGCATTTT. As protein: CASSPKRDSNQPQHF.

This clonotype has more than one count but fewer than ten. V usage is TRBV19 and J usage is TRBJ2-1; D tentatively reads TRBD1 or TRBD2 (6 bases each). The CDR3 extends over 13 amino acids. Between the trimmed V and J ends, which lost 6 bases and 9 bases, there was a span of 15 bases. CDR1 and CDR2 (germline): LNHDA, SQIVND (reference sequence). This chain's CDR3 is CASRGGRGGEQFF. In nucleotides, the CDR3 is TGTGCCAGTAGGGGGGGCCGGGGAGGTGAGCAGTTCTTC.

The chain combines TRBV5-4 with TRBJ2-3; a weak D match, TRBD2 (5 bases). The germline gives CDR1 SGHNT, CDR2 YYREEE (reference sequence). The CDR3 has 14 residues. Deletions cut 4 bases from V and 4 bases from J, with 13 bases between. CDR3 protein: CASSIISGPDTQYF. Here the CDR3 DNA reads TGTGCCAGCAGCATAATCAGCGGCCCAGATACGCAGTATTTT.

This clonotype has more than one count but fewer than ten. The rearrangement joins TRBV7-9 to TRBJ1-1; the D is unclear. V lost 2 bases to trimming and J lost 12 bases, with 16 bases between them. Germline assignment: CDR1 SEHNR and CDR2 FQNEAQ (reference sequence). The CDR3 covers 13 residues. In nucleotides, the CDR3 is TGTGCCAGCAGCTTACAGCTAGCGGGAGTAACTTTCTTT. It yields the protein CASSLQLAGVTFF.

This clonotype appeared a few times. V is TRBV20-1 and J is TRBJ2-5, with 12 bases that match TRBD2. CDR1 and CDR2 (germline): DFQATT, SNEGSKA (reference sequence). The CDR3 length is 16 residues. The V and J ends lost 3 bases and 5 bases, in that order; junction bases with no gene match: 10. The CDR3 here is CSARVFLAGGPETQYF. The CDR3 bases are TGCAGTGCTAGGGTGTTCCTAGCGGGAGGGCCCGAGACCCAGTACTTC.

This clonotype was picked up a small number of times. The chain has TRBV29-1 and TRBJ2-3; 7 bases align to TRBD1. The germline CDR1 and CDR2 sequences are SQVTM and ANQGSEA. Trimming cost V 5 bases and J 8 bases; bases outside gene matches: 16. The CDR3 spans 15 residues. CDR3 region: CSVKSRQGDRSTQYF. The DNA of the CDR3 is TGCAGCGTTAAATCGCGACAGGGCGACAGAAGTACGCAGTATTTT.

The chain uses TRBV6-1 and TRBJ2-2; tentative D call: TRBD2 (6 bases). The germline V and J ends were trimmed by 7 bases and 0 bases, with 18 bases remaining between them. Germline CDR1 and CDR2: MNHNS and SASEGT. The CDR3 runs 17 residues. The CDR3 here is CASTPRRVAANTGELFF. CDR3 sequence (DNA): TGTGCCAGCACTCCACGCCGGGTAGCGGCGAACACCGGGGAGCTGTTTTTT.

This clonotype was recorded a few times. This chain uses TRBV7-9 with TRBJ2-1; D call uncertain. The CDR3 runs to 13 residues. CDR1 is SEHNR and CDR2 is FQNEAQ in the germline V gene (reference sequence). The V end was cut by 1 base, the J end by 14 bases, with 15 bases between. The CDR3 loop is CASSLGMSENKFF. CDR3 coding DNA: TGTGCCAGCAGCTTAGGGATGAGCGAGAATAAGTTCTTC.

Only a few counts were recorded for this clonotype. The V and J genes are TRBV10-2 and TRBJ1-1, with no clear D. The CDR3 contains 17 residues. Trimming removed 3 bases from V and 8 bases from J, with 25 bases in between. Germline V gene sequence: CDR1 WSHSY, CDR2 SAAADI. CDR3 sequence: CASSDFVTSWRSWEAFF. CDR3 DNA: TGCGCCAGCAGTGACTTCGTTACCTCTTGGCGGTCCTGGGAAGCTTTCTTT.

This clonotype was detected only a few times. V gene TRBV5-1 combines with J gene TRBJ2-3, with 10 bases identical to TRBD1. The CDR3 is 16 amino acids. The V gene end was trimmed by 1 base and the J gene end by 4 bases; junction bases not matched to a gene: 6. Germline assignment: CDR1 SGHRS and CDR2 YFSETQ. The CDR3 DNA is TGCGCCAGCAGCTTGCCGGGACAGGGGACGGCAGATACGCAGTATTTT. It codes for CASSLPGQGTADTQYF.

At least ten counts were recorded for this clonotype. The V gene is TRBV20-1, the J gene TRBJ2-7; no definite D call. The CDR3 is made up of 12 amino acids. The V gene's germline CDR1 is DFQATT and CDR2 SNEGSKA (reference sequence). Trimming stripped 3 bases from V and 4 bases from J, with 10 bases between. Here the CDR3 DNA reads TGCAGTGCTAGCGGGTTGGGTTACGAGCAGTACTTC. This codes for CSASGLGYEQYF.

V usage is TRBV7-6 and J usage is TRBJ2-7, with D perhaps TRBD1 (5 bases). This CDR3 contains 14 residues. Germline CDR1 SGHVS, CDR2 FNYEAQ. V gave up 5 bases and J gave up 3 bases, with 14 bases separating them. The CDR3 spells CASSQVGHHYEQYF. The CDR3 coding sequence is TGTGCCAGCAGCCAAGTTGGACACCACTACGAGCAGTACTTC. Using reference TRBV7-6 and TRBJ2-7 for the parts outside the CDR3, the full variable domain is GAGVSQSPRYKVTKRGQDVALRCDPISGHVSLYWYRQALGQGPEFLTYFNYEAQQDKSGLPNDRFSAERPEGSISTLTIQRTEQRDSAMYRCASSQVGHHYEQYFGPGTRLTVT.

This clonotype occurred a few times. The chain couples TRBV12-3 or TRBV12-4 to TRBJ2-5, with D hard to call. The length of the CDR3 is 15 residues. Between the trimmed V and J ends, which lost 4 bases and 4 bases, there was a span of 16 bases. This CDR3 reads CASSSLAGVRETQYF. In DNA form, the CDR3 reads TGTGCCAGCAGTTCCCTTGCTGGCGTGAGAGAGACCCAGTACTTC.

V gene TRBV5-1 combines with J gene TRBJ2-5, with 9 bases that match TRBD1. Losses at the gene ends were 5 bases for V and 4 bases for J; bases not matched to a gene: 6. The CDR3 spans 14 residues. Germline CDR1 and CDR2: SGHRS and YFSETQ. CDR3 nucleotide sequence: TGCGCCAGCAGTGTCGGGACAGGGCTAGAGACCCAGTACTTC. Protein product: CASSVGTGLETQYF.

The chain couples TRBV20-1 to TRBJ1-5; TRBD1 is a possible D gene (6 bases). The CDR3 contains 13 residues. From germline, CDR1 is DFQATT and CDR2 SNEGSKA (reference sequence). Trimming took 4 bases from V and 3 from J, leaving 10 bases between them. The CDR3 DNA reads TGCAGTGCTATCCGGGACACCAATCAGCCCCAGCATTTT. It translates to CSAIRDTNQPQHF.

The chain has TRBV9 and TRBJ2-5; 7 bases match TRBD1. The CDR3 length is 15 residues. The V and J ends lost 3 bases and 2 bases, in that order; junction bases with no gene match: 7. The germline V gene encodes CDR1 SGDLS and CDR2 YYNGEE. CDR3 nucleotides: TGTGCCAGCAGCGCTACCGGGACAGCTCAAGAGACCCAGTACTTC. It yields the protein CASSATGTAQETQYF.

This clonotype occurred a few times. The chain couples TRBV6-1 to TRBJ2-1, with a possible D match to TRBD2 (6 bases). The CDR3 has 13 amino acids. Germline V gene sequence: CDR1 MNHNS, CDR2 SASEGT. Trimming removed 7 bases from V and 0 bases from J, with 7 bases in between. This CDR3 reads CASTSDSYNEQFF. The CDR3 bases are TGTGCCAGCACTAGCGACTCCTACAATGAGCAGTTCTTC.

A few counts support this clonotype. The V call is TRBV12-3 or TRBV12-4, the J call TRBJ2-5; D might be TRBD1 (5 bases). V was cut by 2 bases and J by 1 base, with 8 bases left in between. The length of the CDR3 is 14 residues. CDR3 amino acids: CASSLFDSQETQYF. The CDR3 nucleotides read TGTGCCAGCAGTTTATTTGACAGCCAAGAGACCCAGTACTTC.

The chain employs TRBV30 and TRBJ2-1; D remains unclear. This CDR3 is built from 13 residues. Germline CDR1 reads GTSNPN; CDR2 reads SVGIG (reference sequence). V lost 4 bases and J 11 bases, leaving 18 bases between the germline ends. This CDR3 is CAWKAGLSLQQFF. CDR3 nucleotides: TGTGCCTGGAAAGCCGGCCTATCCCTCCAGCAGTTCTTC.

The chain uses TRBV20-1 and TRBJ2-7; 8 nucleotides line up with TRBD2. The length of the CDR3 is 15 residues. V dropped 1 base and J dropped 6; count of bases not matched to a gene: 11. Looked up from germline, CDR1 is DFQATT and CDR2 is SNEGSKA (reference sequence). CDR3 protein: CSARAGLGASSEQYF. CDR3 DNA sequence: TGCAGTGCTAGAGCGGGACTAGGGGCCTCCAGCGAGCAGTACTTC.

This sequence joins TRBV24-1 and TRBJ2-3, with 12 nucleotides matching TRBD2. Germline V CDR1 and CDR2: KGHDR, SFDVKD. The CDR3 runs 17 residues. V trimming: 0 bases; J trimming: 0 bases; junction bases outside the gene matches: 0. This CDR3 is CATSDLGTSGSTDTQYF. The CDR3 coding sequence is TGTGCCACCAGTGATTTGGGGACTAGCGGGAGCACAGATACGCAGTATTTT.

The chain recombines TRBV20-1 with TRBJ2-1, with D tentatively TRBD2 (6 bases). From germline, CDR1 is DFQATT and CDR2 SNEGSKA (reference sequence). This CDR3 contains 12 residues. The V end lost 3 bases, the J end lost 5 bases, and 8 bases lay between the germline ends. The CDR3 nucleotides read TGCAGTGCTAGTCGGACTAACAATGAGCAGTTCTTC. This codes for CSASRTNNEQFF.

CDR3 in amino acids: CASSPRISGRGETQYF. The CDR3 nucleotides are TGTGCCAGCAGCCCTCGTATTAGCGGGAGGGGAGAGACCCAGTACTTC. V gene TRBV7-6 combines with J gene TRBJ2-5; 11 nucleotides match TRBD2. The J segment lost 4 bases and the V segment lost 5 bases, leaving 9 bases of the junction unmatched. The CDR3 extends over 16 amino acids. Germline CDR1 SGHVS, CDR2 FNYEAQ.

V and J are TRBV4-1 and TRBJ2-7; D is ambiguous. V was shortened by 1 base and J by 3 bases, with 22 bases between the two germline ends. This CDR3 has 18 amino acids. The germline gives CDR1 MGHRA, CDR2 YSYEKL. The CDR3 DNA reads TGCGCCAGCAGCCAAGCAAGGCGCAACCCAACGCGGCGCTACGAGCAGTACTTC. Translated: CASSQARRNPTRRYEQYF.

In DNA, the CDR3 is TGTGCCATCAGTGAAGAGGACAGGGGGCGGTATGGCTACACCTTC. Encoded protein: CAISEEDRGRYGYTF. The V call is TRBV10-3, the J call TRBJ1-2; 11 bases align to TRBD1. The CDR3 sequence is 15 residues long. Germline V gene data show CDR1 as ENHRY and CDR2 as SYGVKD. The junction had 5 bases not matched to a gene; V was cut back by 3 bases and J by 5 bases.

This clonotype was recorded a few times. The chain carries TRBV6-1 and TRBJ2-5, with D unclear. Germline CDR1 MNHNS, CDR2 SASEGT. The CDR3 runs to 14 residues. V lost 9 bases to trimming and J lost 1 base, with 15 bases between them. DNA for the CDR3: TGTGCCAGTGCCCCGTGGGATCTCCAAGAGACCCAGTACTTC. Translating gives CASAPWDLQETQYF.

The rearrangement links TRBV20-1 to TRBJ1-4; TRBD1 is a possible D gene (5 bases). CDR3 length equals 13 residues. The ends were cut back, 2 bases at V and 8 bases at J, with 12 bases in the middle. The germline V gene encodes CDR1 DFQATT and CDR2 SNEGSKA (reference sequence). The CDR3 loop is CSARPDNFEKLFF. The CDR3 DNA reads as TGCAGTGCTAGACCGGACAATTTCGAAAAACTGTTTTTT.